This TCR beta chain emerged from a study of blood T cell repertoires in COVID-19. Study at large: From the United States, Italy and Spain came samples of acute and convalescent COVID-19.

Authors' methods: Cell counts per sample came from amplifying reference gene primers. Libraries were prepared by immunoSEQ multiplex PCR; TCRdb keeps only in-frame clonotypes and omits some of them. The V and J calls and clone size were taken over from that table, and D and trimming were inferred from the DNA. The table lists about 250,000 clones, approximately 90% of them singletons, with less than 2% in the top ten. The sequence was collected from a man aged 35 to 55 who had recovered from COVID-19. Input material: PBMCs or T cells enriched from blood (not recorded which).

CDR3 protein: CASSTQGLGNTIYF. CDR3 nucleotide sequence: TGTGCCAGCAGCACCCAGGGACTGGGAAACACCATATATTTT. J is TRBJ1-3 and V is TRBV9; weak D call: TRBD1 (5 bases). This CDR3 is 14 amino acids long. CDR1 is SGDLS and CDR2 is YYNGEE in the germline V gene. V was trimmed by 4 bases and J by 4 bases, leaving 12 bases between them.